This TCR beta chain was recovered during a study of identical twins. Overall study results and limits: Twin-shared out-of-frame alpha sequences were enriched for low generation probability.

This clonotype was detected ten times or more. What it binds is not known. The authors used template switching to add a universal primer site and gave cDNA unique molecular identifiers. Each CDR3 protein is one row after TCRdb ran MiXCR on the 5' RACE reads. The data show about 210,000 distinct CDR3 sequences, roughly a tenth seen once. With V trimmed by 4 bases and J by 6 bases, 7 bases remained unmatched. CDR1 and CDR2 from the germline V gene are LNHNV and YYDKDF (reference sequence). The CDR3 consists of 14 residues. Only healthy Caucasians were included as donors. Source material: memory (CD45RO+) T cells sorted from blood. This clonotype originated in a woman younger than 35 in good health. This sequence joins TRBV15 and TRBJ2-7; 9 bases are shared with TRBD2. CDR3 region: CATSITGTSFEQYF. CDR3 coding DNA: TGTGCCACCAGCATAACCGGGACTAGCTTCGAGCAGTACTTC.